The 11 T cell receptor beta chains below come from one sample, sequenced in a study of shared clonotypes between healthy human individuals. Sequencing was performed with immunoSEQ multiplex PCR; in TCRdb, only in-frame clones are kept and a portion is missing. The table records roughly 300,000 clones, around nine tenths of them present only once. The material sequenced was memory CD8+ T cells sorted from blood. Subset in this sample: CD45RO+ cells pooled with CCR7-negative TemRA cells. The receptors here all came from a man between 18 and 35 years old in good health.

The rearrangement links TRBV7-6 to TRBJ2-7; 7 bases are shared with TRBD1. V shed 5 bases, J shed 0 bases, and the junction held 7 bases outside the gene matches. Germline values: CDR1 SGHVS, CDR2 FNYEAQ. CDR3 size: 15 residues. CDR3 region: CASSASGTASYEQYF. CDR3 nucleotides: TGTGCCAGCAGCGCCTCCGGGACAGCCTCCTACGAGCAGTACTTC.

This clone has a count of ten or more. Other DNA sequences of this sample code for an identical CDR3. The chain links TRBV27 to TRBJ2-7; D is perhaps TRBD1 (5 bases). The V gene's germline CDR1 is MNHEY and CDR2 SMNVEV (reference sequence). V lost 0 bases to trimming and J lost 1 base, with 7 bases between them. CDR3 size: 14 residues. CDR3 in amino acids: CASSLSQGSYEQYF. Here the CDR3 DNA reads TGTGCCAGCAGTTTATCTCAGGGTTCCTACGAGCAGTACTTC.

This chain joins TRBV4-1 and TRBJ2-7; TRBD1 is a possible D gene (5 bases). Germline CDR1 MGHRA, CDR2 YSYEKL. This CDR3 spans 14 amino acids. V gave up 4 bases and J gave up 2 bases, with 12 bases separating them. The CDR3: CASSPTDITYEQYF. CDR3 DNA sequence: TGCGCCAGCAGCCCGACGGACATCACCTACGAGCAGTACTTC.

This chain links TRBV29-1 with TRBJ2-7, with D tentatively TRBD1 or TRBD2 (5 bases each). CDR3 length: 13 amino acids. Germline-derived CDR1 and CDR2 are SQVTM and ANQGSEA. The V end lost 0 bases, the J end lost 3 bases, and 9 bases lay between the germline ends. The CDR3, as DNA: TGCAGCGTTGAAGATCGGGACCTCTACGAGCAGTACTTC. Translating it yields CSVEDRDLYEQYF.

This chain uses TRBV6-6 with TRBJ2-4; D not certain. This CDR3 contains 15 residues. Looked up from germline, CDR1 is MNHNY and CDR2 is SVGAGI (reference sequence). V was cut by 3 bases and J by 3 bases, with 12 bases left in between. The CDR3 nucleotides are TGTGCCAGCAGTTATTACCACTCAGGCAAAAACATTCAGTACTTC. This gives the protein CASSYYHSGKNIQYF.

The chain links TRBV19 to TRBJ1-2; 8 bases are a match to TRBD1. This CDR3 has 14 residues. Germline CDR1 reads LNHDA; CDR2 reads SQIVND (reference sequence). With 9 bases clipped from V and 7 bases from J, the junction kept 13 bases outside the gene matches. The CDR3 sequence is CASASGQGGGGYTF. CDR3 DNA sequence: TGTGCCAGCGCCTCAGGACAGGGAGGAGGTGGCTACACCTTC.

The gene calls are TRBV10-3 and TRBJ2-7; D may be TRBD1 or TRBD2 (5 bases each). The CDR3 has 16 residues. Germline CDR1 is ENHRY and CDR2 is SYGVKD. Trimming left V 4 bases short and J 0 bases short, with 16 bases between. The CDR3: CAISVTGTQLSYEQYF. The CDR3 DNA follows: TGTGCCATCAGTGTGACCGGGACCCAACTCTCCTACGAGCAGTACTTC.

With regard to this clone: Other nucleotide sequences in the sample specify the same CDR3. J is TRBJ2-3 and V is TRBV4-3, with D uncertain. The CDR3 spans 15 residues. V was pared by 0 bases and J by 0 bases, with 7 bases between. Germline V gene sequence: CDR1 LGHNA, CDR2 YSLEER. The CDR3 sequence is CASSQEGGSTDTQYF. The DNA for the CDR3 is TGCGCCAGCAGCCAAGAAGGTGGGAGCACAGATACGCAGTATTTT.

The J gene is TRBJ1-5, the V gene TRBV28, with D tentatively TRBD1 (5 bases). The CDR3 totals 15 residues. V was clipped by 5 bases and J by 5 bases, with 16 bases between them. CDR1 MDHEN and CDR2 SYDVKM come from the germline V gene. CDR3 sequence reads: CASSNIGTADQPQHF. The CDR3 DNA reads TGTGCCAGCAGTAATATCGGGACTGCCGATCAGCCCCAGCATTTT.

The chain combines TRBV6-1 with TRBJ2-3; D uncertain. With 1 base removed from V and 3 bases from J, the gap between germline ends came to 5 bases. Germline V gene lookup returns CDR1 MNHNS and CDR2 SASEGT. This CDR3 comprises 13 residues. DNA of the CDR3: TGTGCCAGCAGTGAAGGAGTAACAGATACGCAGTATTTT. Encoded protein: CASSEGVTDTQYF.

The V gene is TRBV5-1, the J gene TRBJ2-7; 9 nucleotides align to TRBD1. The germline gives CDR1 SGHRS, CDR2 YFSETQ. The CDR3 is made up of 14 amino acids. Trimming took 4 bases from V and 6 from J; bases not matched to a gene: 8. The DNA of the CDR3 is TGCGCCAGCAGCGTGACGGGACAGGGCGGCGAGCAGTACTTC. Amino acid sequence: CASSVTGQGGEQYF. Full variable domain (remainder filled in from reference TRBV5-1 and TRBJ2-7): KAGVTQTPRYLIKTRGQQVTLSCSPISGHRSVSWYQQTPGQGLQFLFEYFSETQRNKGNFPGRFSGRQFSNSRSEMNVSTLELGDSALYLCASSVTGQGGEQYFGPGTRLTVT.